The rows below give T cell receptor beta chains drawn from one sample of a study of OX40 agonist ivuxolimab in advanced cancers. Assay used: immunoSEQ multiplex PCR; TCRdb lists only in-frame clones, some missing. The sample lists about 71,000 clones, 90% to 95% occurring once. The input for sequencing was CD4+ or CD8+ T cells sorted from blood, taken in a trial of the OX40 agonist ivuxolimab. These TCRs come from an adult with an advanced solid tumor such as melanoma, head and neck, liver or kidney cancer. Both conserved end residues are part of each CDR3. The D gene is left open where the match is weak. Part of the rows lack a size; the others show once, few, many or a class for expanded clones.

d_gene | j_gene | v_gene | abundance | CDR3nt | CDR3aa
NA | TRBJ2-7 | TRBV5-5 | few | TGTGCCAGCAGCTTTCCCACGGGGCGCGAGCAGTACTTC | CASSFPTGREQYF
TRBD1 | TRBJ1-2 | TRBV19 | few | TGTGCCAGTAGTGGGACGGGACAGGCCCCCTATGGCTACACCTTC | CASSGTGQAPYGYTF
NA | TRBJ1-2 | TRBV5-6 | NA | TGTGCCAGCAGCTTACCCACAGCTGTGAGCTACACCTTC | CASSLPTAVSYTF
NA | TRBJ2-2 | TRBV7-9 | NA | TGTGCCAGCAGCTTAGTCGGGACTTCGACCGGGGAGCTGTTTTTT | CASSLVGTSTGELFF
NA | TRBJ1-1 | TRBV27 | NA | TGTGCCAGCAACACAGGGATGGCTGAAGCTTTCTTT | CASNTGMAEAFF
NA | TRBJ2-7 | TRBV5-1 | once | TGCGCCAGCAGCTTGGCCGTAGGGGGGCTCGAGCAGTACTTC | CASSLAVGGLEQYF
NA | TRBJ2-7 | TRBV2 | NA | TGTGCCAGCAGTGAAGCTACCGGTTCCCTTCCCGAGCAGTACTTC | CASSEATGSLPEQYF
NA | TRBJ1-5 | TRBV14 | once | TGTGCCAGCAGCCCAGGCAGGCGTGGGCCCCAGCATTTT | CASSPGRRGPQHF
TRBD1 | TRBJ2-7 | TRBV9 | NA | TGTGCCAGCAGCGCCGGGGGCTTGGGACAGGGGGCCGACGAGCAGTACTTC | CASSAGGLGQGADEQYF
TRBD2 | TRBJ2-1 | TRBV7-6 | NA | TGTGCCAGCAGCCGCGGGACTAGCGGCAATGAGCAGTTCTTC | CASSRGTSGNEQFF
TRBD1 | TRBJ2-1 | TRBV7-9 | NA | TGTGCCAGCAGTCAAACAGGGGTTGCCTACAATGAGCAGTTCTTC | CASSQTGVAYNEQFF
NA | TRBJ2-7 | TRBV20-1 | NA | TGCAGTGCCGCGGACGACTACGAGCAGTACTTC | CSAADDYEQYF
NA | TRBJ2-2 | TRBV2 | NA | TGTGCCAGCAGCGACAGGATCACCAACACCGGGGAGCTGTTTTTT | CASSDRITNTGELFF
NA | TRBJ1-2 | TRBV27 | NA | TGTGCCAGCAGTTTACAAGCTAACTATGGCTACACCTTC | CASSLQANYGYTF
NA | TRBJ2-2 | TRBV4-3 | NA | TGCGCCAGCAGCCCAGACGGGGGAGGGAACACCGGGGAGCTGTTTTTT | CASSPDGGGNTGELFF
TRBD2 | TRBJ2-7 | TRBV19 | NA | TGTGCCAGTAGGGGGGGGACGAAGAACTACGAGCAGTACTTC | CASRGGTKNYEQYF
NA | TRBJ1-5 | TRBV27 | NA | TGTGCCAGCAGTTTGTCCAGCAATCAGCCCCAGCATTTT | CASSLSSNQPQHF
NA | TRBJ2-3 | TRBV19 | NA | TGTGCCAGTAGTCCTATGACAGATACGCAGTATTTT | CASSPMTDTQYF
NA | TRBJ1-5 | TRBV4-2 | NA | TGTGCCAGCAGCCAAGATTTGGGGGGCAATCAGCCCCAGCATTTT | CASSQDLGGNQPQHF
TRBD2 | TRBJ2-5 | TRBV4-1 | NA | TGCGCCAGCAGCCGGGGGGGAGTGGGAAGAGAGACCCAGTACTTC | CASSRGGVGRETQYF
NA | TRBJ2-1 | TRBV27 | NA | TGTGCCAGCAGGAGGGTAGGTTTTTTTTCTGAGCAGTTCTTC | CASRRVGFFSEQFF
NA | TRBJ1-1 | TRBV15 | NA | TGTGCCACCAGCACCACGACAGCACTGAACACTGAAGCTTTCTTT | CATSTTTALNTEAFF
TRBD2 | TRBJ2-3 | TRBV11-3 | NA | TGTGCCAGCAGCTTTGGACTAGCGGGAGAAGGAGATACGCAGTATTTT | CASSFGLAGEGDTQYF
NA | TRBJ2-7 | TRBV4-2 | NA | TGTGCCAGCAGCCAAGGTACGGGAATGCCCTACGAGCAGTACTTC | CASSQGTGMPYEQYF
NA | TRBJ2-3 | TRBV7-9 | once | TGTGCCAGCAGCTCCGGGACCCTGAGAACAGATACGCAGTATTTT | CASSSGTLRTDTQYF
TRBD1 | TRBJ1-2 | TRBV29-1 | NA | TGCAGCGACGGACAGGGCTATGGCTACACCTTC | CSDGQGYGYTF
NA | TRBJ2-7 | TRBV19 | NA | TGTGCCAGTAGTATAGATACACAGGGAGGCGAGCAGTACTTC | CASSIDTQGGEQYF
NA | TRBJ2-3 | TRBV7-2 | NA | TGTGCCAGCAGCATCTCAAGCACAGATACGCAGTATTTT | CASSISSTDTQYF
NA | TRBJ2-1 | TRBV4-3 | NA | TGCGCCAGCAGCCAAGGGGTGCGGAATGAGCAGTTCTTC | CASSQGVRNEQFF
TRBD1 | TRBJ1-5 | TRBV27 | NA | TGTGCCAGCAGCGAGGGACAGAGCAATCAGCCCCAGCATTTT | CASSEGQSNQPQHF
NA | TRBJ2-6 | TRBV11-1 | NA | TGTGCCAGCAGCTACCCAGACTCTGGGGCCAACGTCCTGACTTTC | CASSYPDSGANVLTF
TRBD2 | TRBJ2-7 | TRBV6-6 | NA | TGTGCCAGCAGTTACCCCCTAGCGGGAGGGCCAAAGGAGCAGTACTTC | CASSYPLAGGPKEQYF
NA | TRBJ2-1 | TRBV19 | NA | TGTGCCAGTAGTATTAATACCCCGGGTGAGCAGTTCTTC | CASSINTPGEQFF
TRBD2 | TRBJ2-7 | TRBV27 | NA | TGTGCCAGCGCTAGCGGGAGTTCCTACGGGCAGTACTTC | CASASGSSYGQYF
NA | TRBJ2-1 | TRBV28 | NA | TGTGCCAGCAGTTTATCTACCCGGAATGAGCAGTTCTTC | CASSLSTRNEQFF
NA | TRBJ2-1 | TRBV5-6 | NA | TGTGCCAGCAGCCCCTGGGGGGCCTACAATGAGCAGTTCTTC | CASSPWGAYNEQFF
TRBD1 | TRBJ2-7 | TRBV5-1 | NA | TGCGCCAGCAGCGGACAGGGCAAGCAGTACTTC | CASSGQGKQYF
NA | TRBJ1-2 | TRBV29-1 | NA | TGCAGCGTTGAGGGTGCAGGACCTAACTATGGCTACACCTTC | CSVEGAGPNYGYTF
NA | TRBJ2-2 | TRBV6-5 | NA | TGTGCCAGCAGTTACAGACCAGACACCGGGGAGCTGTTTTTT | CASSYRPDTGELFF
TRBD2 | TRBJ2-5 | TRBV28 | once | TGTGCCAGCAGTTTTGAGACTAGCGGGAGGGAACAAGAGACCCAGTACTTC | CASSFETSGREQETQYF
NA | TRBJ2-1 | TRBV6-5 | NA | TGTGCCAGCAGCCCTGCAGGGATTGAGCAGTTCTTC | CASSPAGIEQFF
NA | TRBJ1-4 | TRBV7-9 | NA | TGTGCCAGCAGCTTAGCCAGGAATGAACTGTTTTTT | CASSLARNELFF
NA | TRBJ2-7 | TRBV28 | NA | TGTGCCAGCAGTTACACCAACGAGCAGTACTTC | CASSYTNEQYF
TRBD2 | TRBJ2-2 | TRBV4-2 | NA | TGTGCCAGCAGCCCCCTAGCGGGAGAGGGGTACGGGGAGCTGTTTTTT | CASSPLAGEGYGELFF
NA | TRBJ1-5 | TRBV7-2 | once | TGTGCCAGCAGCACCAGTGGGGATCAGCCCCAGCATTTT | CASSTSGDQPQHF
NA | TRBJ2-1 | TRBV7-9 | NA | TGTGCCAGCGAAACAAACTACTACAATGAGCAGTTCTTC | CASETNYYNEQFF
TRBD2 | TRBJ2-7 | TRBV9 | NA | TGTGCCAGCAGCAATACTAGCGGGAGGGCCTACGAGCAGTACTTC | CASSNTSGRAYEQYF
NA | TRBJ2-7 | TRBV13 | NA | TGTGCCAGCAGCCAACGAAGCGGCTACGAGCAGTACTTC | CASSQRSGYEQYF
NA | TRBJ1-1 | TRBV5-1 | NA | TGCGCCAGCAGCGAGAGGAATGGGGTGAACACTGAAGCTTTCTTT | CASSERNGVNTEAFF
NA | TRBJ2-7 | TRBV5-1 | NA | TGCGCCAGCAGCTTAACAGCGGGCGACTTGTACGAGCAGTACTTC | CASSLTAGDLYEQYF
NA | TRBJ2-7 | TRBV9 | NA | TGTGCCAGCAGCGTAGGGACCAACGAGCAGTACTTC | CASSVGTNEQYF
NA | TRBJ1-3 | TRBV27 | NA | TGTGCCAGGGGGGGGGAGAGCTCTGGAAACACCATATATTTT | CARGGESSGNTIYF
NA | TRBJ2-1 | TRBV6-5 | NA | TGTGCCAGCAGAACGGGACCTTACTCCTACAATGAGCAGTTCTTC | CASRTGPYSYNEQFF
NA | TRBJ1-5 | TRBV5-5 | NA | TGTGCCAGCAGCCCAACTTCCGGTCAGCAGCCCCAGCATTTT | CASSPTSGQQPQHF